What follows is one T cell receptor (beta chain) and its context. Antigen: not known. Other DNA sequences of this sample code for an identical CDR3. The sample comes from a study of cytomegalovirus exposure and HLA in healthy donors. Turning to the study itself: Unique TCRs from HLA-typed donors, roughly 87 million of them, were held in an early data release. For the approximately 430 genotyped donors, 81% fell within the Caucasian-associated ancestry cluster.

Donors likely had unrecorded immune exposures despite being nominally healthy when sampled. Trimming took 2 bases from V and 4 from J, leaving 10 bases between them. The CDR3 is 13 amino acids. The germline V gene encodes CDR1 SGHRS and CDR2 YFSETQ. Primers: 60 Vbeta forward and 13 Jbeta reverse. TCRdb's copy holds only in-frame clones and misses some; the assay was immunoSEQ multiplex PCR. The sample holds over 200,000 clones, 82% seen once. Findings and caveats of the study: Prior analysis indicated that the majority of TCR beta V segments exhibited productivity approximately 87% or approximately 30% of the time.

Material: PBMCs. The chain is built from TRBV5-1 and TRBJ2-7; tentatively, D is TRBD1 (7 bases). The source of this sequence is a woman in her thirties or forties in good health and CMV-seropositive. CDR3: CASSFAGGYEQYF. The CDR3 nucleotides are TGCGCCAGCAGCTTTGCAGGGGGGTACGAGCAGTACTTC.